This is a list of T cell receptor beta chains from one sample in a study of technical replicates of blood from a few donors. The method was immunoSEQ multiplex PCR; TCRdb's version includes in-frame clones alone and lacks a portion of them. Seen here are roughly 80,000 clones, about 88% observed once, and the top ten hold 0.41%. Sequencing input: T cells isolated from PBMCs. The receptors derive from a human donor in good health. Each CDR3 is given with its conserved first and last residue. Fields, in order: V gene, clone size, J gene, D gene, CDR3 DNA, CDR3 protein. The D gene is left open where the match is weak. Expanded clones are given a class, and other clones once, few, many or no size at all.

>TRBV19|-|TRBJ2-1|-
TGTGCCAGTAGTACTAATCCTAACCGGATTGGGGGGAACGATGAGCAGTTCTTC
CASSTNPNRIGGNDEQFF
>TRBV4-3|-|TRBJ2-5|TRBD1
TGCGCCAGCAGCCAGCTCCCCGGACAGGGACGAGGGGAGACCCAGTACTTC
CASSQLPGQGRGETQYF
>TRBV13|-|TRBJ2-7|TRBD2
TGTGCCAGCAGCTTATCACCGGGACTAGCGGTAGAAGAGCAGTACTTC
CASSLSPGLAVEEQYF
>TRBV5-1|-|TRBJ2-7|TRBD2
TGCGCCAGCAGCTTACCCCTAGCGGGATCTTACGAGCAGTACTTC
CASSLPLAGSYEQYF
>TRBV10-1|-|TRBJ2-3|-
TGCGCCAGCAGTGAGTCTGGCCGCACAGATACGCAGTATTTT
CASSESGRTDTQYF
>TRBV29-1|once|TRBJ2-7|TRBD1
TGCAGCGTTGAAGTTTGGGACAGCTACGAGCAGTACTTC
CSVEVWDSYEQYF
>TRBV7-3|-|TRBJ2-1|TRBD2
TGTGCCAGCAGTCGGACTAGCGGGAGTCTTCGAAATGAGCAGTTCTTC
CASSRTSGSLRNEQFF
>TRBV27|-|TRBJ2-7|-
TGTGCCAGCAGTTTTACTATAGGGGGTTACGAGCAGTACTTC
CASSFTIGGYEQYF
>TRBV5-1|-|TRBJ2-1|TRBD1
TGCGCCAGCAGCTTGGCCTTAAAGGGACAGGGCTATGAGCAGTTCTTC
CASSLALKGQGYEQFF
>TRBV2|few|TRBJ2-1|TRBD2
TGTGCCAGCAGGGAACTAGCGGGGGGCAATGAGCAGTTCTTC
CASRELAGGNEQFF
>TRBV6-1|-|TRBJ2-1|-
TGTGCCAGCAGTGAAGTTGGCGGGCCAGTAGTCCAGTTCTTC
CASSEVGGPVVQFF
>TRBV10-1|-|TRBJ2-7|TRBD1
TGCGCCAGCAGTGAGAGACAGGGGTCCTACGAGCAGTACTTC
CASSERQGSYEQYF
>TRBV5-6|-|TRBJ1-5|-
TGTGCCAGCAGCTTCGGGAATGGGGTGGGGCCCCAGCATTTT
CASSFGNGVGPQHF
>TRBV6-5|-|TRBJ2-7|TRBD2
TGTGCCAGCAGTCTAGCGGGAGAGGCCCCCTACGAGCAGTACTTC
CASSLAGEAPYEQYF
>TRBV27|-|TRBJ1-5|-
TGTGCCAGCAACGATGTCGGCGGCGGTCAGCCCCAGCATTTT
CASNDVGGGQPQHF
>TRBV6-1|-|TRBJ2-7|-
TGTGCCAGCAGTTCTGCCGGGACCAGAATCGGGGGGCAGTACTTC
CASSSAGTRIGGQYF
>TRBV25-1|-|TRBJ2-1|TRBD1
TGTGCCAGCAGTGAGACGACAGGGTACAATGAGCAGTTCTTC
CASSETTGYNEQFF
>TRBV7-2|-|TRBJ2-7|-
TGTGCCAGCAGCTTAAGCCGGACTGCCTACGAGCAGTACTTC
CASSLSRTAYEQYF
>TRBV5-4|-|TRBJ2-3|-
TGTGCCAGCAGCTACACCGGGACTAGCACAGATACGCAGTATTTT
CASSYTGTSTDTQYF
>TRBV6-1|-|TRBJ2-1|-
TGTGCCAGCAGTGAAACCCCGGGTTCCTACAATGAGCAGTTCTTC
CASSETPGSYNEQFF
>TRBV6-6|-|TRBJ2-7|TRBD1
TGTGCCAGCAGTTCTACGACAGGGCGTACCTACGAGCAGTACTTC
CASSSTTGRTYEQYF
>TRBV18|few|TRBJ1-1|TRBD1
TGTGCCAGCTCACCCGGGACAGGGAACACTGAAGCTTTCTTT
CASSPGTGNTEAFF
>TRBV10-3|-|TRBJ2-7|-
TGTGCCATCAGCGACGGGGTAACCTACGAGCAGTACTTC
CAISDGVTYEQYF
>TRBV5-1|-|TRBJ2-1|-
TGCGCCAGCAGCTGGGGGCCTAACTACAATGAGCAGTTCTTC
CASSWGPNYNEQFF
>TRBV11-3|-|TRBJ2-6|TRBD1
TGTGCCAGCAGCTCGGGACAGGGGGCTGGGGCCAACGTCCTGACTTTC
CASSSGQGAGANVLTF
>TRBV11-2|-|TRBJ2-3|TRBD2
TGTGCCAGCAGCTGGGGGGCGGGAGGGTCAGATACGCAGTATTTT
CASSWGAGGSDTQYF
>TRBV6-5|once|TRBJ2-3|-
TGTGCCAGCAGTTACAGGCGGGTGGGCACAGATACGCAGTATTTT
CASSYRRVGTDTQYF
>TRBV7-9|once|TRBJ2-2|-
TGTGCCAGCAGCCTAAAGACAGGCGTCACCGGGGAGCTGTTTTTT
CASSLKTGVTGELFF
>TRBV7-8|-|TRBJ1-2|-
TGTGCCAGCAGCTCAGATGGGCGAGGGCCTGGGGATGGCTACACCTTC
CASSSDGRGPGDGYTF
>TRBV11-3|once|TRBJ2-1|-
TGTGCCAGCAGCCCTGACAGGAGATCCTACAATGAGCAGTTCTTC
CASSPDRRSYNEQFF
>TRBV4-1|-|TRBJ2-7|-
TGCGCCAGCAGCACAGCGAGCGGCTCCTACGAGCAGTACTTC
CASSTASGSYEQYF
>TRBV28|-|TRBJ2-3|TRBD1
TGTGCCAGTACAGGGGAAGGCACAGATACGCAGTATTTT
CASTGEGTDTQYF
>TRBV5-1|-|TRBJ2-1|-
TGCGCCAGCACCTCCGGGATAGGCAATGAGCAGTTCTTC
CASTSGIGNEQFF
>TRBV5-6|-|TRBJ2-7|TRBD1
TGTGCCAGCAGCTTGGGGACAGGGGAACACGAGCAGTACTTC
CASSLGTGEHEQYF
>TRBV28|-|TRBJ2-5|TRBD2
TGTGCCAGCACTATAGCGGGCGGGGAGACCCAGTACTTC
CASTIAGGETQYF
>TRBV6-6|-|TRBJ1-1|-
TGTGCCAGCAGTTACTTAGGGGGTGTCACTGAAGCTTTCTTT
CASSYLGGVTEAFF
>TRBV27|-|TRBJ1-5|-
TGTGCCAGCAGTTTACGGGGCGCCGTAGCGGTAAATCAGCCCCAGCATTTT
CASSLRGAVAVNQPQHF
>TRBV7-3|-|TRBJ2-5|-
TGTGCCAGCAGCCTAGCGAGGCAAGAGACCCAGTACTTC
CASSLARQETQYF
>TRBV6-5|-|TRBJ2-5|-
TGTGCCAGCAGTTACTCGGGGAGTACGCAGTGGCAGACCCAGTACTTC
CASSYSGSTQWQTQYF
>TRBV15|once|TRBJ2-7|-
TGTGCCACCAGCAGAGAGGCGGGTCCCTACGAGCAGTACTTC
CATSREAGPYEQYF
>TRBV7-3|-|TRBJ1-2|TRBD1
TGTGCCAGCAGCTTTGGGACAGCCTATGGCTACACCTTC
CASSFGTAYGYTF
>TRBV7-3|once|TRBJ2-3|-
TGTGCCAGCAGCCCGAGGATAGCGCCGTTCGAGGATACGCAGTATTTT
CASSPRIAPFEDTQYF
>TRBV4-2|once|TRBJ2-7|TRBD1
TGTGCCAGCAGCCAAGTCTCGACAGGGGGCTACGAGCAGTACTTC
CASSQVSTGGYEQYF
>TRBV6-5|-|TRBJ2-5|-
TGTGCCAGCAGGCTAGGGGGGGGGATTGGAGAGACCCAGTACTTC
CASRLGGGIGETQYF
>TRBV7-2|-|TRBJ2-5|TRBD1
TGTGCCAGCACGCAAGCCGGGACAGGGGGCTGGGAGACCCAGTACTTC
CASTQAGTGGWETQYF
>TRBV10-2|-|TRBJ1-2|-
TGCGCCAGCAGTGCAGGGAAAAACTATGGCTACACCTTC
CASSAGKNYGYTF
>TRBV19|-|TRBJ2-1|-
TGTGCCAGTAGTATTGGAGCGGGCTCCTACAATGAGCAGTTCTTC
CASSIGAGSYNEQFF
>TRBV11-2|-|TRBJ1-1|-
TGTGCCAGCAGCTCTCAGACAGCGAAGGGCACTGAAGCTTTCTTT
CASSSQTAKGTEAFF
>TRBV29-1|-|TRBJ1-2|TRBD1
TGCAGCGTTGATGAATTAGGGACAGGCTTCTATGGCTACACCTTC
CSVDELGTGFYGYTF
>TRBV5-6|-|TRBJ2-1|-
TGTGCCAGCAGCTTGGCTGAGGTCAGGCAGTTCTTC
CASSLAEVRQFF
>TRBV5-1|-|TRBJ1-1|-
TGCGCCAGCAGCCTTGGTGCTGGGGGGGGGCGGTACACTGAAGCTTTCTTT
CASSLGAGGGRYTEAFF
>TRBV5-6|-|TRBJ2-7|TRBD1
TGTGCCAGCAGCTTTCTGACAGGGCCCTCCTACGAGCAGTACTTC
CASSFLTGPSYEQYF
>TRBV10-3|once|TRBJ2-3|-
TGTGCCACCGATGGCCTACAGGGCACAGATACGCAGTATTTT
CATDGLQGTDTQYF
>TRBV6-1|-|TRBJ2-7|-
TGTGCCAGCAGTGAAACATCGTATGACGAGCAGTACTTC
CASSETSYDEQYF